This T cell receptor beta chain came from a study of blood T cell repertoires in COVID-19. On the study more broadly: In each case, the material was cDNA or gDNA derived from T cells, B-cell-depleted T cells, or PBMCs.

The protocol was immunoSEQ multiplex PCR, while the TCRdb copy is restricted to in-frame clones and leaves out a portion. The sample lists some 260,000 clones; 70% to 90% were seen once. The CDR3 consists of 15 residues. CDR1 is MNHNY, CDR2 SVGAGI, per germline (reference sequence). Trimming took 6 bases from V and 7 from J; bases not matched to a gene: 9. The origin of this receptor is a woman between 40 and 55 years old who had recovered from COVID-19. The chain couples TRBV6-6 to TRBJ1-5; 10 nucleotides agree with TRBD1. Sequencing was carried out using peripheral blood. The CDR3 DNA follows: TGTGCCAGCAGCCCCGGGACAGGGGCCCTCCAGCCCCAGCATTTT. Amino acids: CASSPGTGALQPQHF.